This TCR beta chain was sequenced for a study of sequential checkpoint blockade in melanoma. Repertoires were generated with immunoSEQ multiplex PCR, while TCRdb's copy carries only in-frame clones and drops some. Of tens of thousands of clones in the sample, 84% were seen once. The sample's treatment: randomized to nivolumab then ipilimumab (arm A) or the reverse (arm B). Sorted cells were live CD3+CD8+, lacking CD19 and CD56, from PBMCs. Germline V gene data show CDR1 as WNHNN and CDR2 as SYGVQD (reference sequence). CDR3 length: 13 residues. Deletions cut 3 bases from V and 3 bases from J, with 9 bases between.

Material: CD8+ T cells sorted from blood (inferred from file names), obtained from a patient given nivolumab and ipilimumab in sequence. The chain carries TRBV10-1 and TRBJ2-7; a weak D match, TRBD1 (5 bases). This clonotype was obtained from a human donor with melanoma. CDR3 nucleotide sequence: TGCGCCAGCAGTGAAGGGGTGGGCTACGAGCAGTACTTC. Translation gives CASSEGVGYEQYF.